This T cell receptor beta chain is from a study of tumour-infiltrating T cells in Burkitt lymphoma. Whole-study context: Survival, overall and progression-free, tracked with productive clonality.

Method: immunoSEQ multiplex PCR; TCRdb's copy keeps in-frame clones and lacks some. The sample has 5,500 to 7,000 clones; about 9.5% are singletons. In its sample, this clone was seen a few times. V dropped 6 bases and J dropped 9; count of bases not matched to a gene: 11. Germline assignment: CDR1 MNHNY and CDR2 SVGAGI (reference sequence). This CDR3 spans 15 amino acids. This TCR was recovered from a human donor with diffuse large B-cell lymphoma. This chain links TRBV6-6 with TRBJ1-6; 7 bases line up with TRBD1. Sequencing was performed on tumor tissue. The CDR3: CASSPGQGGGSPLHF. Written as DNA, the CDR3 is TGTGCCAGCAGCCCGGGGCAGGGGGGTGGTTCACCCCTCCACTTT.